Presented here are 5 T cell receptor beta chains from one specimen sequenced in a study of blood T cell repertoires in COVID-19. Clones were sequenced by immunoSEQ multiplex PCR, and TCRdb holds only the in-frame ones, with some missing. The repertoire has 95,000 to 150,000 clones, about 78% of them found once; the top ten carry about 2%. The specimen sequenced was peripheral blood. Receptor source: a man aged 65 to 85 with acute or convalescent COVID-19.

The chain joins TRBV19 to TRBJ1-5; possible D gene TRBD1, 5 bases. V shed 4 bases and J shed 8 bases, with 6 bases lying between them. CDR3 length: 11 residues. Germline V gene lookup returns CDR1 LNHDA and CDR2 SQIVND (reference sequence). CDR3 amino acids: CASSTGEPQHF. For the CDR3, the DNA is TGTGCCAGTAGTACGGGGGAGCCCCAGCATTTT.

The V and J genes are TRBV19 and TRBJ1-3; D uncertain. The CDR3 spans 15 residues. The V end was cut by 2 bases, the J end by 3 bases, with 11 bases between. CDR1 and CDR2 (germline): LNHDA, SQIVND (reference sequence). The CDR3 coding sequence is TGTGCCAGTAGTATAAAAAGTCCGGGTGGAAACACCATATATTTT. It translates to CASSIKSPGGNTIYF.

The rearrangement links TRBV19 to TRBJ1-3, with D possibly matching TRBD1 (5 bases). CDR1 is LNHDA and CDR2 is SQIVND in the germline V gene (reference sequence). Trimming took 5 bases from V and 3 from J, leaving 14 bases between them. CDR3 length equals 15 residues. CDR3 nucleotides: TGTGCCAGTAGTTCAATGCCGGGACTTGGAAACACCATATATTTT. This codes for CASSSMPGLGNTIYF.

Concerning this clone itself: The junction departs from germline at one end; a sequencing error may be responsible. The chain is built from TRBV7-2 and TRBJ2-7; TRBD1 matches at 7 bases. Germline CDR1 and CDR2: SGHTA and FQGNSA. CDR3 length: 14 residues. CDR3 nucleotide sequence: TGTGCCAGCAGCCTAGCCGACAGGGCCGACGAGCAGTACTTC. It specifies CASSLADRADEQYF.

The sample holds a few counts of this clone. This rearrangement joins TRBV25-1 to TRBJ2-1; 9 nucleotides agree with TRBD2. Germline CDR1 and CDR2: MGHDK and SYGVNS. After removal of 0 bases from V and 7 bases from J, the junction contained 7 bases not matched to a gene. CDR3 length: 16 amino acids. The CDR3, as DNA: TGTGCCAGCAGTGAATATATCGGCGGGGGGGCAAATGAGCAGTTCTTC. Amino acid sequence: CASSEYIGGGANEQFF.